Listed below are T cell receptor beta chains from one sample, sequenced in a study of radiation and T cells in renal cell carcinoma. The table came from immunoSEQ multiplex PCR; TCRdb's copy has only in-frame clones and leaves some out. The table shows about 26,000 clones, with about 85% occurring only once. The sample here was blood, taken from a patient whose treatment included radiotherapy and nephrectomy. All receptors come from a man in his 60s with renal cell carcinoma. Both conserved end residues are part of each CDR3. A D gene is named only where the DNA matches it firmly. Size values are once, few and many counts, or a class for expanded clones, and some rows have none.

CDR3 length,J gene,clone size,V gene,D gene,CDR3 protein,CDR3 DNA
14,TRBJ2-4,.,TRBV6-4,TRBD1,CASSRTGGEDIQYF,TGTGCCAGCAGCCGGACAGGGGGAGAGGACATTCAGTACTTC
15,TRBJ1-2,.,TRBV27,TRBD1,CASSSTGEVYYGYTF,TGTGCCAGCAGTAGCACAGGGGAAGTGTATTATGGCTACACCTTC
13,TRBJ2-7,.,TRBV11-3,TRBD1,CASSLERGREQYF,TGTGCCAGCAGCTTAGAAAGGGGGCGCGAGCAGTACTTC
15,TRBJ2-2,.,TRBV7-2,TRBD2,CASTSGSGRSGELFF,TGTGCCAGCACCAGTGGGAGCGGGAGGTCCGGGGAGCTGTTTTTT
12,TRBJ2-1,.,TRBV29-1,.,CSVWAKLGEQFF,TGCAGCGTTTGGGCCAAATTGGGGGAGCAGTTCTTC
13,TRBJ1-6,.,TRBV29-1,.,CSVGDYFDSPLHF,TGCAGCGTTGGGGATTACTTTGACTCACCCCTCCACTTT
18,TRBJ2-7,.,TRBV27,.,CASSLTPPRGQSHYEQYF,TGTGCCAGCAGCCTCACTCCGCCTAGGGGCCAAAGTCACTACGAGCAGTACTTC
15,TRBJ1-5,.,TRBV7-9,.,CASSLGGGQGQPQHF,TGTGCCAGCAGCTTAGGGGGGGGACAAGGACAGCCCCAGCATTTT
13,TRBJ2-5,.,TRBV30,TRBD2,CAWSGGRGETQYF,TGTGCCTGGAGTGGCGGGAGAGGGGAGACCCAGTACTTC
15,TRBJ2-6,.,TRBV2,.,CASRRGSSGANVLTF,TGTGCCAGCAGGAGGGGGAGCTCTGGGGCCAACGTCCTGACTTTC
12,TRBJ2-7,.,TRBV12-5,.,CASGLGRGEQYF,TGTGCTAGTGGCCTGGGACGAGGCGAGCAGTACTTC
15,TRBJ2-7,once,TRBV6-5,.,CASSSNRDGSYEQYF,TGTGCCAGCAGTTCGAACCGGGACGGCTCCTACGAGCAGTACTTC
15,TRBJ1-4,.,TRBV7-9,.,CASSPWDDSDEKLFF,TGTGCCAGCAGCCCATGGGACGACTCAGATGAAAAACTGTTTTTT
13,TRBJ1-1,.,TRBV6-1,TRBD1,CASKDRMNTEAFF,TGTGCCAGCAAGGACAGGATGAACACTGAAGCTTTCTTT
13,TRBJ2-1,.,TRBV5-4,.,CASSFTEYNEQFF,TGTGCCAGCAGCTTCACGGAATACAATGAGCAGTTCTTC
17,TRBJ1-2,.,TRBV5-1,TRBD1,CASSLRSLGTGAPGYTF,TGCGCCAGCAGCCTTCGTTCACTCGGGACAGGGGCCCCTGGCTACACCTTC
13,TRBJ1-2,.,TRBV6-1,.,CASSPGPRRGYTF,TGTGCCAGCAGTCCGGGACCCCGCCGTGGCTACACCTTC
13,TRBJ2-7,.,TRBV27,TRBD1,CASRRDRGYEQYF,TGTGCCAGCAGGCGGGACAGGGGGTACGAGCAGTACTTC
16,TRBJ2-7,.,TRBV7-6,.,CASSLGGAAASYEQYF,TGTGCCAGCAGCTTGGGGGGGGCGGCTGCGTCCTACGAGCAGTACTTC
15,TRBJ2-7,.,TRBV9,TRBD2,CASSVGGTSGVEQYF,TGTGCCAGCAGCGTAGGGGGGACTAGCGGGGTCGAGCAGTACTTC
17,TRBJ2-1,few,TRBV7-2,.,CASSLTGQTDGWNEQFF,TGTGCCAGCAGCTTGACCGGACAGACGGATGGATGGAATGAGCAGTTCTTC
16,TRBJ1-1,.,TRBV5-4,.,CASSWGPGKQYAEAFF,TGTGCCAGCAGCTGGGGCCCGGGAAAACAGTATGCTGAAGCTTTCTTT
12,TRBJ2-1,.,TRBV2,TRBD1,CASSTGDNEQFF,TGTGCCAGCAGCACAGGGGACAATGAGCAGTTCTTC
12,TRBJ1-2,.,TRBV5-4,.,CASSQDSYGYTF,TGTGCCAGCAGCCAGGACAGTTATGGCTACACCTTC
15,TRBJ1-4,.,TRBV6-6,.,CASSWTPGEGEKLFF,TGTGCCAGCAGTTGGACTCCTGGTGAGGGGGAAAAACTGTTTTTT
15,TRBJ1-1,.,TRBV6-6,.,CASSYLGVADTEAFF,TGTGCCAGCAGTTACCTTGGGGTCGCGGACACTGAAGCTTTCTTT
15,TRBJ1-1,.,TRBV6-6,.,CASRGSGPRIAEAFF,TGTGCCAGCAGGGGTAGCGGCCCCAGGATAGCTGAAGCTTTCTTT
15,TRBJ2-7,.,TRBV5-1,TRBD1,CASSSGTDVYKEQYF,TGCGCCAGCAGCTCCGGGACAGACGTGTATAAGGAGCAGTACTTC
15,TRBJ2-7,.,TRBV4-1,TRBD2,CASSPRLAETYEQYF,TGCGCCAGCAGCCCCAGACTAGCGGAAACCTACGAGCAGTACTTC
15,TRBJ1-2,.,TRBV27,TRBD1,CASSPPDRIPYGYTF,TGTGCCAGCAGTCCCCCGGACAGGATTCCATATGGCTACACCTTC
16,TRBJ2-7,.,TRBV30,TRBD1,CAWSTERVQGAREQYF,TGTGCCTGGAGTACCGAGCGAGTACAGGGGGCGCGGGAGCAGTACTTC
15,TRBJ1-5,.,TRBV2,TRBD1,CASSAGQLGNQPQHF,TGTGCCAGCAGTGCGGGACAGTTGGGCAATCAGCCCCAGCATTTT
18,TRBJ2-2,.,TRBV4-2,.,CASSQDPFGGGLSGELFF,TGTGCCAGCAGCCAAGATCCGTTCGGGGGAGGTTTATCCGGGGAGCTGTTTTTT
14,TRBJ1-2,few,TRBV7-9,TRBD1,CASSQTTGTGGYTF,TGTGCCAGCAGCCAGACGACAGGGACAGGTGGCTACACCTTC
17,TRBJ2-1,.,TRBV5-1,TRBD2,CASSPSGNSIDYNEQFF,TGCGCCAGCAGTCCTAGCGGGAACTCAATCGACTACAATGAGCAGTTCTTC
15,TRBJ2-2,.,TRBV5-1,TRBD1,CASSLQGGNTGELFF,TGCGCCAGCAGTCTACAGGGGGGTAACACCGGGGAGCTGTTTTTT
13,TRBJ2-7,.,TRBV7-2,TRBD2,CASNLAGVGEQYF,TGTGCCAGCAACTTAGCGGGAGTGGGAGAGCAGTACTTC
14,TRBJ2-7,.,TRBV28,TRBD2,CASSRTSGTTEQYF,TGTGCCAGCAGCCGGACTAGCGGGACAACCGAGCAGTACTTC
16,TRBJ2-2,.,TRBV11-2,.,CASSLVLGINTGELFF,TGTGCCAGCAGCTTAGTCTTGGGGATAAACACCGGGGAGCTGTTTTTT
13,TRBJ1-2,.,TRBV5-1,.,CASSGATGYGYTF,TGCGCCAGCAGCGGGGCCACGGGCTATGGCTACACCTTC
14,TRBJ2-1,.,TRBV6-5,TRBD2,CASKREPSYNEQFF,TGTGCCAGCAAGCGGGAGCCCAGTTACAATGAGCAGTTCTTC
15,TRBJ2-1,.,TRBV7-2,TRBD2,CASSLGVAGVYEQFF,TGTGCCAGCAGCTTAGGCGTAGCGGGAGTATATGAGCAGTTCTTC
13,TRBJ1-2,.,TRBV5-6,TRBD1,CASSVWDRDGYTF,TGTGCCAGCAGCGTCTGGGACAGGGATGGCTACACCTTC
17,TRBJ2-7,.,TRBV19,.,CASSIRSGGSGTYEQYF,TGTGCCAGTAGTATTAGGTCAGGGGGGAGCGGAACCTACGAGCAGTACTTC
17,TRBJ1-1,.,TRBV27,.,CASRDLGAGMRNTEAFF,TGTGCCAGCAGGGATCTGGGGGCGGGGATGAGGAACACTGAAGCTTTCTTT
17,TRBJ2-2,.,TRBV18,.,CASSPLQLRRNTGELFF,TGTGCCAGCTCACCACTGCAACTTCGGAGGAACACCGGGGAGCTGTTTTTT
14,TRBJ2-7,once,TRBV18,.,CASSPRRDGGEQYF,TGTGCCAGCTCACCTCGACGGGACGGCGGCGAGCAGTACTTC
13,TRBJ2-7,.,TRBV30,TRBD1,CAWSRTGPSEQYF,TGTGCCTGGTCCCGGACAGGGCCCAGCGAGCAGTACTTC
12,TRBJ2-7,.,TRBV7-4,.,CASSLGVYEQYF,TGTGCCAGCAGCTTAGGAGTCTACGAGCAGTACTTC
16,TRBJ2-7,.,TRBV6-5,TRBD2,CASSYSRGGRGYEQYF,TGTGCCAGCAGTTACTCGAGGGGCGGGAGAGGATACGAGCAGTACTTC
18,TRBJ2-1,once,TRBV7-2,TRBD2,CASSLLSSGPSSYNEQFF,TGTGCCAGCAGCTTACTGTCTAGCGGGCCAAGCTCCTACAATGAGCAGTTCTTC
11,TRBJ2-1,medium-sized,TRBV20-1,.,CSAREYNEQFF,TGCAGTGCTAGAGAGTACAATGAGCAGTTCTTC
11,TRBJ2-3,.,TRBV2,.,CASSDLGTQYF,TGTGCCAGCAGTGATCTTGGTACGCAGTATTTT
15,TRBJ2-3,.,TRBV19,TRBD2,CASRLTSGRSDTQYF,TGTGCCAGTAGACTTACTAGCGGGAGATCAGATACGCAGTATTTT